A single sample is the source of the 5 T cell receptor beta chains below, sequenced in a study of cytomegalovirus exposure and HLA in healthy donors. TCRdb's table, derived via immunoSEQ multiplex PCR, lists solely in-frame clones and lacks some. The sample yields around 250,000 clones, nearly 90% seen once. The specimen sequenced was PBMCs. The receptors here all came from a young woman in good health and CMV-seronegative.

V is TRBV4-3 and J is TRBJ1-1, with 7 bases aligning to TRBD1. Germline CDR1 is LGHNA and CDR2 is YSLEER. The CDR3 runs to 14 residues. Trimming cost V 1 base and J 1 base; bases outside gene matches: 0. The CDR3 is CASSQGDRNTEAFF. CDR3 bases: TGCGCCAGCAGCCAAGGGGACAGGAACACTGAAGCTTTCTTT.

This clone was observed a handful of times. V and J are TRBV28 and TRBJ1-5, with D perhaps matching TRBD1 (6 bases). The CDR3 sequence is 14 residues long. The germline CDR1 and CDR2 sequences are MDHEN and SYDVKM. The CDR3 nucleotides read TGTGCTGCTTCCCCGGACAGTCCCAATCAGCCCCAGCATTTT. Translating gives CAASPDSPNQPQHF.

The V and J genes are TRBV28 and TRBJ1-4; D might be TRBD1 (5 bases). Trimming pared 10 bases from V and 13 bases from J, leaving 22 bases between. This CDR3 is built from 13 residues. Germline V lookup: CDR1 MDHEN, CDR2 SYDVKM. The CDR3 nucleotides read TGTGCCACAAACCGGGACGGCCTCGGGGGACTGTTTTTT. Translating it yields CATNRDGLGGLFF. The full variable domain, in which reference TRBV28 and TRBJ1-4 provide the parts outside the CDR3, is DVKVTQSSRYLVKRTGEKVFLECVQDMDHENMFWYRQDPGLGLRLIYFSYDVKMKEKGDIPEGYSVSREKKERFSLILESASTNQTSMYLCATNRDGLGGLFFGSGTQLSVL.

The chain recombines TRBV15 with TRBJ1-1; 7 bases map to TRBD1. This CDR3 spans 14 amino acids. Germline CDR1 reads LNHNV; CDR2 reads YYDKDF (reference sequence). J gave up 7 bases and V 0 bases, and 5 bases lay outside the gene matches. CDR3 amino acids: CATSRDTGTDEAFF. Written as DNA, the CDR3 is TGTGCCACCAGCAGAGACACAGGGACAGATGAAGCTTTCTTT.

CDR3 amino acids: CASSWRGQDDEQFF. CDR3 nucleotide sequence: TGTGCCAGCAGCTGGAGGGGACAGGACGATGAGCAGTTCTTC. The V and J genes are TRBV7-9 and TRBJ2-1; 8 bases match TRBD1. CDR3 length: 14 amino acids. Germline V gives CDR1 SEHNR, CDR2 FQNEAQ (reference sequence). With 4 bases clipped from V and 8 bases from J, the junction kept 7 bases outside the gene matches. Combining the CDR3 with reference TRBV7-9 and TRBJ2-1 gives the whole variable domain DTGVSQNPRHKITKRGQNVTFRCDPISEHNRLYWYRQTLGQGPEFLTYFQNEAQLEKSRLLSDRFSAERPKGSFSTLEIQRTEQGDSAMYLCASSWRGQDDEQFFGPGTRLTVL.